This passage covers 9 T cell receptor beta chains from one sample sequenced in a study of neurological immune-mediated disorders. Each CDR3 protein gets one entry after TCRdb re-called the 5' RACE reads with MiXCR. This repertoire shows tens of thousands of distinct CDR3 sequences, 5.2% found once; its top ten account for about 8%. The sequenced material came from PBMCs. Receptors originate from a man aged 18-30 years with multiple sclerosis.

This clonotype was detected many times. The chain recombines TRBV7-8 with TRBJ1-4; D possibly corresponds to TRBD1 (6 bases). The CDR3 runs to 11 residues. The germline V gene has CDR1 SGHVS and CDR2 FQNEAQ. Trimming removed 5 bases from V and 12 bases from J, with 10 bases in between. Here the CDR3 reads CASSADSQLFF. The CDR3, as DNA: TGTGCCAGCAGCGCGGACAGCCAACTGTTTTTT.

This clonotype appeared many times. The chain employs TRBV12-3 or TRBV12-4 and TRBJ1-1, with a weak D call TRBD1 (5 bases). Between the trimmed V and J ends, which lost 6 bases and 9 bases, there was a span of 11 bases. The CDR3 covers 11 residues. CDR3 nucleotides: TGTGCCAGCAGGTCAGGGTCGAAAGCTTTCTTT. This encodes CASRSGSKAFF.

This clonotype was counted many times. This chain connects TRBV9 to TRBJ2-7; D ambiguous. This CDR3 has 14 residues. V shed 0 bases and J shed 0 bases, with 7 bases lying between them. The germline V gene has CDR1 SGDLS and CDR2 YYNGEE. The DNA for the CDR3 is TGTGCCAGCAGCGTAGATCCGAGCTCCTACGAGCAGTACTTC. Encoded protein: CASSVDPSSYEQYF.

This clonotype was counted ten times or more. This rearrangement joins TRBV20-1 to TRBJ1-5, with 7 bases matching TRBD1. The junction had 9 bases not matched to a gene; V was cut back by 3 bases and J by 7 bases. CDR1 and CDR2 from the germline V gene are DFQATT and SNEGSKA (reference sequence). The CDR3 length is 14 residues. The CDR3 region is CSASRGGLGQPQHF. The CDR3, as DNA: TGCAGTGCTAGCCGAGGGGGCTTGGGACAGCCCCAGCATTTT.

This clonotype came up many times. The chain employs TRBV24-1 and TRBJ2-2; 11 bases agree with TRBD2. The CDR3 has 18 residues. The germline gives CDR1 KGHDR, CDR2 SFDVKD. V gave up 4 bases and J gave up 6 bases; unmatched junction bases: 12. CDR3 nucleotide sequence: TGTGCCACCAGTGAGCAGCCTGATCTAGCGGGGGGACCCGGGGAGCTGTTTTTT. It translates to CATSEQPDLAGGPGELFF.

Concerning this clonotype itself: A much larger clone lies a single base off, so this may be a read error. The V call is TRBV28, the J call TRBJ2-6, with 8 nucleotides matching TRBD1. The CDR3 sequence is 19 residues long. The V gene's germline CDR1 is MDHEN and CDR2 SYDVKM. Here the CDR3 reads CASSLPRYRGNSGAKVLTF. CDR3 bases: TGTGCCAGCAGTTTACCTCGTTACAGGGGGAACTCTGGGGCCAAAGTCCTGACTTTC.

In this sample, this clonotype turned up many times. The chain is built from TRBV5-1 and TRBJ2-7; 8 nucleotides align to TRBD1. Trimming took 0 bases from V and 6 from J; bases not matched to a gene: 5. Looked up from germline, CDR1 is SGHRS and CDR2 is YFSETQ. This CDR3 contains 14 residues. This CDR3 reads CASSLGRGQGEQYF. CDR3 sequence (DNA): TGCGCCAGCAGCTTGGGCAGGGGGCAGGGCGAGCAGTACTTC.

This clonotype was seen at least ten times. The chain is built from TRBV18 and TRBJ1-3; no reliable D call. V was clipped by 1 base and J by 0 bases, with 10 bases between them. Germline CDR1 reads KGHSH; CDR2 reads LQKENI. The CDR3 runs 16 residues. The CDR3 loop is CASSPQGGGSGNTIYF. DNA for the CDR3: TGTGCCAGCTCACCACAGGGCGGCGGCTCTGGAAACACCATATATTTT. The full variable domain, its missing parts supplied by reference TRBV18 and TRBJ1-3, is NAGVMQNPRHLVRRRGQEARLRCSPMKGHSHVYWYRQLPEEGLKFMVYLQKENIIDESGMPKERFSAEFPKEGPSILRIQQVVRGDSAAYFCASSPQGGGSGNTIYFGEGSWLTVV.

In this sample, this clonotype turned up many times. V and J are TRBV9 and TRBJ2-1; TRBD1 matches at 9 bases. This CDR3 is built from 14 residues. CDR1 is SGDLS, CDR2 YYNGEE, per germline. J gave up 6 bases and V 5 bases, and 6 bases lay outside the gene matches. The CDR3 region is CASRRGQGFNEQFF. The CDR3, as DNA: TGTGCCAGCAGAAGGGGACAGGGATTCAATGAGCAGTTCTTC.